A single T cell receptor (beta chain) is shown here with its context. Its cognate antigen is unknown. The germline V gene has CDR1 LGHNA and CDR2 YSLEER. V was cut by 4 bases and J by 6 bases, with 15 bases left in between. This CDR3 comprises 14 residues. This record comes from a study of T cell clones after liver transplantation. Study at large: A pre-transplant mixed lymphocyte reaction with TCRbeta sequencing defined graft-donor-reactive clones followed in post-transplant blood. Tolerant meant at least one year fully off immunosuppression without liver enzymes above twice normal.

Findings and limits, study-wide: Post-transplant, graft-donor-reactive CD4 TCRbeta sequences in blood dropped significantly in most of the 8 subjects. Low donor cell numbers restricted donor-reactive repertoire measurement in two subjects.

Data came from immunoSEQ multiplex PCR; TCRdb stores just in-frame clones and leaves some out. This sample carries 85,000 to 130,000 clones, 80% to 85% of them seen once, and the ten largest clones take just under 1%. The clonotype comes from a human donor who received a liver transplant. The gene calls are TRBV4-3 and TRBJ1-2; D possibly corresponds to TRBD1 (5 bases). Specimen: CD4+ T cells from blood, collected before liver transplant. CDR3 sequence (DNA): TGCGCCAGCAGCCCCGGGACCCGAAGGGATGGCTACACCTTC. Its protein is CASSPGTRRDGYTF.